This T cell receptor beta chain was documented in a study of T cells expressing NK-cell markers. Study-wide context: It was from sorted CD3+CD56+NKG2C+, CD3+CD56+NKG2C- and CD3+CD56-NKG2C+ T cells that TCR beta repertoires came.

TCRdb re-called the 5' RACE reads; every CDR3 protein appears as one record, without DNA. The sample table includes 200,000 to 300,000 distinct CDR3 sequences. Germline V gene lookup returns CDR1 LGHNA and CDR2 YNFKEQ. This CDR3 contains 15 residues. About this clonotype: Its antigen is undetermined.

Study-level points and caveats: Of the CD8+ T cells in roughly 6 donors, about 1.0-8% belonged to dominant NKG2C+ clonotypes.

The TCR sequence derives from a woman aged 18 to 75 in good health. The V gene is TRBV4-2, the J gene TRBJ2-3; lacking DNA, the TRBD1 call made by TCRdb goes unchecked. What was sequenced was blood T cells: a sorted CD56 or NKG2C T cell subset, CD4+ or CD8+ T cells, or bulk PBMC T cells (not recorded which). The CDR3 spells CASSQEGGRQGTQYF.